This record looks at one TCR beta chain sequence and its context. The target of this receptor is not known. Per-nucleotide qualities are absent, and no much larger clonotype sits a single base away. In total, over 600 healthy bone marrow donors made up the cohort. At the time of sampling, all cohort members were nominally healthy, though unrecorded immune exposures were likely present. The donor tested CMV seronegative, placing the donor among the 300 to 400 seronegative members of the cohort. Every donor gave a peripheral blood sample, and the peripheral blood mononuclear cells from that sample were used for TCR beta sequencing. Genomic DNA was extracted from the blood cell samples with the Qiagen DNeasy Blood Extraction Kit. This record comes from a study of cytomegalovirus exposure and HLA in healthy donors (dated by TCRdb to the late 2010s). Regarding the complete study: According to an earlier analysis of a few hundred of the donors, about 190 million T cells yielded 117 million unique TCR beta sequences and about 300 Gb of sequence data. An early release covering around 630 HLA-typed donors comprised about 300 gigabases of sequencing data and roughly 85 million unique TCR sequences. Among the roughly 400 genotyped donors, approximately 81% belonged to the genetic ancestry cluster associated with self-reported Caucasian donors. The aim of the study was to test whether cataloging public T cell receptors could identify signatures of past pathogen exposure. The study used immunosequencing to profile the T cell repertoires of about 670 subjects and linked those repertoires to cytomegalovirus serostatus. In addition to the first cohort of 666 subjects, a separate validation cohort of 130 or so different subjects was used. High-throughput TCR immunosequencing, statistical association of individual TCRs with disease status, and machine learning were combined to predict cytomegalovirus infection status. To study patterns of TCR occurrence, a later analysis re-analyzed previously published TCR beta repertoires from around 700 donors and added high-resolution HLA genotyping. The later analysis used no new phenotypic data to find candidate immune exposures, relying instead on TCR beta sequences and their occurrence across donors. In an earlier analysis of about 590 of the donors, high-throughput TCR beta sequencing was used to judge whether each TCR beta V gene segment behaved as functional or pseudogenic. Alongside the repertoire data, information on donor age, sex, ethnicity and CMV serostatus was compiled. Genome-wide SNP genotypes for about 65% of the roughly 700 donors were used in a later genetic analysis, which treated that subset as a discovery cohort. Every discovery cohort repertoire had been produced on one sequencing platform. HLA typing included class I and class II loci at four-digit resolution. The number of donors typed differed by locus, with roughly 629-640 for A, B, C, DRB1 and DQB1, more than 500 for DQA1, 600 to 610 for DPA1, and some 440 for DPB1. A few DR-DQ haplotypes were treated as single units for association and clustering because of strong linkage in the cohort. Across approximately 400 genotyped donors of the cohort, an average of 235,054 unique TCR beta nucleotide sequences per donor were sequenced, and approximately 17% of those sequences were non-productive. What the research found in general, with its limitations: HLA typing was unavailable for some donors at each locus, so association tests used only the typed subset. In vitro tests confirmed that a few of the cytomegalovirus-associated TCR beta chains recognize cytomegalovirus antigens. For the cohort, immune exposure information was limited to CMV serostatus. Compared with equally common non-associated chains, HLA-associated TCR beta chains in a later analysis were more clonally expanded and had lower generation probabilities. While some public TCRs were present in many individuals, most TCR sequences turned up only very rarely across donors. A later analysis reported that several top co-occurrence clusters appeared linked to parvovirus B19, influenza, CMV and Epstein-Barr virus. The cohort was sequenced for TCR beta chains only, and without alpha or paired-chain data the features that could be detected were limited. Correlated functional status among segregating V segments might reflect linkage disequilibrium, but an unknown experimental factor could not be ruled out. The classifier was reported to diagnose cytomegalovirus status with high specificity and sensitivity in both the original and validation cohorts. According to the authors, the approach could potentially be generalized to other disease states and immunological phenotypes. Over 15 rarely observed V segments, including chromosome 9 orphons, were excluded from the earlier analysis of 550 to 700 of the donors because counts were too low. In a later analysis, 16,951 TCR beta sequences were associated with specific HLA alleles at a false discovery rate of 0.05. A further reported finding was that TCR beta sequences accurately predicted the HLA-A and HLA-B alleles for most subjects in the first cohort. An earlier analysis of 587 of the donors showed that most TCR beta V segments appeared in productive rearrangements either about 87% or about 30% of the time, which broadly matched IMGT annotations. An association between a missense DCLRE1C variant and V-gene and J-gene trimming of TCR beta chains was found in a later genetic analysis and replicated in an independent cohort. Compared with the roughly 700-donor mean, donors in an Asian-associated ancestry cluster had fewer N-insertions in productive TCRs, according to a later genetic analysis. In a later analysis, most CMV-associated TCR beta chains were found to appear HLA-restricted, with HLA associations seemingly driven largely by CMV exposure. In a later analysis, the rate of TCR association differed among HLA loci, with DRB1 alleles having the most associated TCRs and HLA-C alleles having the fewest. A group of highly shared sequence variants was considered likely to be a technical artifact of the sequencing pipeline. The study gave a list of 150 to 200 TCR beta chains associated with cytomegalovirus. Presence/absence analyses assumed roughly uniform sequencing depth across donors, an assumption that may not hold. Because the 87-base-pair reads could not distinguish some IMGT-functional V segments, including TRBV6-2 and TRBV6-3, those segments were excluded. When HLA alleles, especially DR and DQ, strongly co-occurred, attributing TCR associations to individual alleles was difficult.

Receptors were amplified or captured by the immunoSEQ multiplex PCR assay. The multiplex PCR relied on a mix of 60 forward primers for TCR Vbeta segments and 13 reverse primers for TCR Jbeta segments. The CDR3 region of rearranged TCR beta genes was amplified from genomic DNA with a multiplex PCR assay. The amplified TCR beta libraries were sequenced on the Illumina HiSeq System as 87-base-pair reads. Per the authors' processing: Across the 666 repertoires, a later analysis counted 75 million to 90 million unique TCR beta chains, some 11 million of which were shared by at least two donors. Raw reads were error-corrected and collapsed into unique sequences with a nearest-neighbor algorithm that merged closely related sequences to remove PCR and sequencing errors. V, D and J gene segments were assigned by aligning CDR3 sequences to IMGT reference sequences. For a sequence to be retained, a match of at least six nucleotides was required to both a V gene segment and a J gene segment. Rearrangements were classified as productive when the CDR3 lacked stop codons and remained in frame with V and J, and all other rearrangements were classified as non-productive. Following IMGT convention, CDR3 was defined as the stretch from the second conserved V-encoded cysteine up to the conserved J-encoded phenylalanine. In an earlier analysis of some 550 of the donors, sequences lacking an unambiguous match to a single V gene segment were excluded. An earlier analysis of 587 of the donors called V segments functional above 56.7% productive rearrangements and segregating when the between-donor standard deviation exceeded 5%. A statistical classification framework was built for diagnosing cytomegalovirus status from the catalog of TCR beta chain sequences. A later analysis assigned V and J genes by comparing TCR nucleotide sequences with IMGT/GENE-DB human TR gene sequences. The TCRdist pipeline was used in a later analysis to assign CDR3 sequences and most-parsimonious VDJ recombination scenarios. A later analysis defined each TCR beta chain by its CDR3 amino acid sequence plus V-gene family, and excluded reads lacking a unique V-gene family. In a later analysis, 450 to 600 highly shared, low-generation-probability nucleotide sequences were removed to address suspected cross-contamination and a sequencing artifact. In a later analysis, a clonal expansion index was calculated for each public chain from normalized within-repertoire ranks of inferred template counts. In a later analysis, generation probabilities were computed with a VDJ recombination model fitted to out-of-frame rearrangements, and the resulting probabilities were checked against IGoR. A later analysis scored TCR-TCR, TCR-HLA and TCR-CMV co-occurrence with hypergeometric tests, applying a repertoire-size bias correction to TCR pairs. In a later analysis, false discovery rates were estimated by permuting HLA or CMV assignments 20 times. In a later analysis, co-occurring TCRs were grouped using DBSCAN, with TCRdist sequence similarity added in when clustering inside HLA-allele-positive subsets. Repertoires with fewer than 30,000 or more than 120,000 public chains, plus five repertoires with anomalous nucleotide sharing, were excluded from co-occurrence clustering. TCRdb limited this immuneACCESS table to in-frame rearrangements with V and J called. A share of clones is missing; checked studies link under half to unresolved V genes, and the rest is unexplained. That table supplies the V and J calls and clone size; D and trimming were determined from the DNA. The sample table holds roughly 130,000 clones, of which 84% were seen once. Clones ranked in the top ten supply roughly 2.6% of the sample.

From its cysteine to its phenylalanine, the CDR3 spans 14 amino acids. The only DNA kept is the CDR3, 42 bases in frame from the first base. V lost 5 bases and J lost 9 bases; the stretch between them is 17 bases long. The germline V gene (reference sequence) yields GTSNPN for CDR1 and SVGIG for CDR2. Rearrangement joined TRBV30 to TRBJ1-6; perhaps TRBD1 is the D gene, with 6 bases matching. The clonotype was recovered from a man aged 45-60 years in good health and CMV-seronegative. The sequencing input was PBMCs. The CDR3 amino acid sequence is: CAWWGGTSGSPLHF. The base sequence is TGTGCCTGGTGGGGTGGGACAAGCGGTTCACCCCTCCACTTT.